This T cell receptor beta chain was sequenced for a study of CD8+ T cells in alopecia areata. Study context: Those treated were given oral tofacitinib at 5 to 10 mg twice daily. Tofacitinib continued for 6 to 18 months and was then withheld for 6 months. General study results and limits: An increase in clonality over normal scalp was evident in lesional scalp, especially alopecia totalis/universalis.

Regarding treatment: oral pan-JAK inhibitor, 5-10 mg twice daily. The study team obtained lesional scalp punch biopsies and peripheral blood from alopecia areata patients. Trimming pared 0 bases from V and 0 bases from J, leaving 6 bases between. Germline CDR1 and CDR2: LNHNV and YYDKDF (reference sequence). The CDR3 consists of 14 residues. Reverse transcribed after extraction, RNA yielded cDNA as the sequencing template. TCRdb's copy holds only in-frame clones and misses some; the assay was immunoSEQ multiplex PCR. The table records around 270,000 clones, more than 45% of them present only once. A word on this clone: The target antigen is unknown.

The sequenced sample was CD4+ T cells sorted from blood, obtained at week 24, from a patient treated with tofacitinib. The TCR was taken from a human donor with alopecia areata. This chain links TRBV15 with TRBJ2-7; no clear D. This chain's CDR3 is CATSRDGFSYEQYF. CDR3 bases: TGTGCCACCAGCAGAGATGGGTTCTCCTACGAGCAGTACTTC.